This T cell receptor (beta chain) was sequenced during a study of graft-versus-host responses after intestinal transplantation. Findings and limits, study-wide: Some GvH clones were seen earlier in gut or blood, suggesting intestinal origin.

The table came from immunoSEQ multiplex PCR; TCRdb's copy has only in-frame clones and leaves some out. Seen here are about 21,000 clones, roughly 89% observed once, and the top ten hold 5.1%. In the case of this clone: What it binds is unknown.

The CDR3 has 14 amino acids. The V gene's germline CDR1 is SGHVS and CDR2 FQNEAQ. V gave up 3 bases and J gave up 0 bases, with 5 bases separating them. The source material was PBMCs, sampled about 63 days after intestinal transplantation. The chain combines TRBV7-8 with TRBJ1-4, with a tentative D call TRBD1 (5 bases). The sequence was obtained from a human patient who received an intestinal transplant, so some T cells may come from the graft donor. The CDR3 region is CASSLTATNEKLFF. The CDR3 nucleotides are TGTGCCAGCAGCTTGACAGCAACTAATGAAAAACTGTTTTTT.